The 27 T cell receptor beta chains listed next were all sequenced from one sample in a study of shared clonotypes between healthy human individuals. TCRdb keeps only in-frame clones here, not all; method: immunoSEQ multiplex PCR. Of about 2.4 million clones listed, roughly 93% were seen once; the top ten hold 0.35% to 0.45%. Material: naive CD4+ T cells from PBMCs. Subset denoted: CD45RA+ positively selected. Receptor source: a man younger than 35 in good health. Some clones in this sample may be carry-over from other donors' samples.

The rearrangement links TRBV5-1 to TRBJ2-7; 7 nucleotides line up with TRBD2. Per the germline V gene, CDR1 is SGHRS and CDR2 is YFSETQ. V trimming: 5 bases; J trimming: 2 bases; junction bases outside the gene matches: 7. CDR3 length: 14 amino acids. In DNA form, the CDR3 reads TGCGCCAGCAGGACGAGCGGGGCCACCTACGAGCAGTACTTC. Protein product: CASRTSGATYEQYF.

V gene TRBV6-5 combines with J gene TRBJ1-2, with 8 positions matching TRBD1. This CDR3 comprises 16 residues. Per the germline V gene, CDR1 is MNHEY and CDR2 is SVGAGI. Trimming removed 2 bases from V and 4 bases from J; junction bases left unmatched: 9. The CDR3, as DNA: TGTGCCAGCAGTTACGGGGGGGCAGGGGGCATCTATGGCTACACCTTC. Protein sequence: CASSYGGAGGIYGYTF.

The chain uses TRBV30 and TRBJ2-7; 10 bases map to TRBD2. The CDR3 runs 16 residues. The germline V gene encodes CDR1 GTSNPN and CDR2 SVGIG (reference sequence). Germline trimming cut 0 bases from V and 0 bases from J; bases unmatched to any gene: 5. This CDR3 reads CAWSVPGTSVSYEQYF. The CDR3 coding sequence is TGTGCCTGGAGTGTACCTGGGACTAGCGTCTCCTACGAGCAGTACTTC. The variable domain in full, completed from reference TRBV30 and TRBJ2-7, reads SQTIHQWPATLVQPVGSPLSLECTVEGTSNPNLYWYRQAAGRGLQLLFYSVGIGQISSEVPQNLSASRPQDRQFILSSKKLLLSDSGFYLCAWSVPGTSVSYEQYFGPGTRLTVT.

The table lists this clone with a count of one. The chain links TRBV7-2 to TRBJ2-7; D uncertain. Between the trimmed V and J ends, which lost 5 bases and 1 base, there was a span of 21 bases. In germline, CDR1 is SGHTA, CDR2 FQGNSA. This CDR3 has 17 amino acids. This CDR3 is CASSLVVSQAWSYEQYF. The CDR3 DNA reads TGTGCCAGCAGCCTGGTGGTGTCCCAGGCGTGGTCCTACGAGCAGTACTTC.

The genes are TRBV5-4 and TRBJ1-2; 7 bases are shared with TRBD1. The V gene end was trimmed by 4 bases and the J gene end by 2 bases; junction bases not matched to a gene: 17. The V gene's germline CDR1 is SGHNT and CDR2 YYREEE (reference sequence). The CDR3 loop spans 18 amino acids. The CDR3 DNA is TGTGCCAGCAGCGAGGGACAGACTTTCTTCCAGCCCAACTATGGCTACACCTTC. It encodes CASSEGQTFFQPNYGYTF.

V usage is TRBV18 and J usage is TRBJ1-1; weak D call: TRBD1 (5 bases). The V and J ends lost 8 bases and 2 bases respectively, with 9 bases between them. The CDR3 consists of 12 residues. Germline V gene lookup returns CDR1 KGHSH and CDR2 LQKENI. This chain's CDR3 is CASLGLNTEAFF. CDR3 bases: TGTGCCAGCCTGGGGCTCAACACTGAAGCTTTCTTT.

The chain couples TRBV27 to TRBJ1-1; possibly TRBD1 for D (6 bases). The V end was cut by 3 bases, the J end by 2 bases, with 13 bases between. Germline V gene sequence: CDR1 MNHEY, CDR2 SMNVEV (reference sequence). The CDR3 is made up of 15 amino acids. CDR3 loop: CASSFLTGPNTEAFF. CDR3 bases: TGTGCCAGCAGTTTCCTGACAGGACCAAACACTGAAGCTTTCTTT.

This clone appeared a few times. Other DNA variants within this sample encode the same CDR3. The rearrangement joins TRBV2 to TRBJ1-2, with D uncertain. The CDR3 is made up of 14 amino acids. From germline, CDR1 is SNHLY and CDR2 FYNNEI. V was trimmed by 2 bases and J by 5 bases, leaving 12 bases between them. CDR3 loop: CASSELGVGYGYTF. The CDR3 DNA is TGTGCCAGCAGTGAACTCGGGGTCGGGTATGGCTACACCTTC.

The V gene is TRBV4-2, the J gene TRBJ2-7; 7 positions match TRBD2. Germline CDR1 LGHNA, CDR2 YNFKEQ. The CDR3 has 15 amino acids. V gave up 0 bases and J gave up 2 bases; unmatched junction bases: 4. CDR3 amino acids: CASSQDEAGPYEQYF. The CDR3 DNA sequence: TGTGCCAGCAGCCAAGATGAAGCGGGGCCCTACGAGCAGTACTTC.

V and J are TRBV5-1 and TRBJ2-2, with D possibly called TRBD1 or TRBD2 (5 bases each). CDR1 and CDR2 (germline): SGHRS, YFSETQ. V was clipped by 4 bases and J by 6 bases, with 13 bases between them. The length of the CDR3 is 14 residues. DNA for the CDR3: TGCGCCAGCAGCCCCGGGGCCTCCGCCGGGGAGCTGTTTTTT. This translates into CASSPGASAGELFF.

The chain recombines TRBV7-2 with TRBJ2-2; TRBD2 is a possible D gene (7 bases). The CDR3 covers 17 residues. Germline assignment: CDR1 SGHTA and CDR2 FQGNSA. V was trimmed by 6 bases and J by 7 bases, leaving 24 bases between them. The CDR3 region is CASREGAGTLQGGELFF. CDR3 DNA sequence: TGTGCCAGCAGGGAGGGAGCGGGGACCCTACAGGGCGGGGAGCTGTTTTTT.

This clone was picked up one time. The V gene is TRBV10-3, the J gene TRBJ2-2, with 10 nucleotides matching TRBD2. The V and J ends lost 1 base and 13 bases, in that order; junction bases with no gene match: 15. The CDR3 is 17 amino acids. From germline, CDR1 is ENHRY and CDR2 SYGVKD. The CDR3 DNA follows: TGTGCCATCAGTGAGTGGGCTAGCGGGAGAGGAAGTCATCGGCTGTTTTTT. Protein: CAISEWASGRGSHRLFF.

The chain combines TRBV7-8 with TRBJ1-1, with 7 positions matching TRBD1. The CDR3 extends over 13 amino acids. Germline V CDR1 and CDR2: SGHVS, FQNEAQ. The V segment lost 3 bases and the J segment 9 bases; nucleotides outside the gene matches: 7. This chain's CDR3 is CASSLRTGVQAFF. The CDR3 DNA reads as TGTGCCAGCAGCTTGCGGACAGGAGTACAAGCTTTCTTT.

In this sample, this clone turned up once. This chain uses TRBV25-1 with TRBJ2-1, with TRBD1 as a possible D gene (6 bases). The CDR3 loop spans 12 amino acids. CDR1 is MGHDK, CDR2 SYGVNS, per germline. V lost 8 bases and J 12 bases, leaving 17 bases between the germline ends. The CDR3: CASPGQLHVQFF. In nucleotides, the CDR3 is TGTGCCAGCCCAGGACAGCTACATGTGCAGTTCTTC.

On this clone itself: The same CDR3 is also encoded by other DNA sequences in this sample. The rearrangement links TRBV29-1 to TRBJ1-1; 7 bases fit TRBD1. The CDR3 covers 11 residues. The J segment lost 7 bases and the V segment lost 6 bases, leaving 5 bases of the junction unmatched. Per germline, CDR1 SQVTM and CDR2 ANQGSEA. The CDR3 bases are TGCAGCGTCGAAACAGGGGATGAAGCTTTCTTT. Translating gives CSVETGDEAFF.

The V gene is TRBV30, the J gene TRBJ1-5; D perhaps matches TRBD1 (6 bases). CDR1 and CDR2 (germline): GTSNPN, SVGIG (reference sequence). Trimming removed 7 bases at V and 4 bases at J, with 17 bases between. The CDR3 length is 14 residues. The CDR3 spells CAFSTGPLNQPQHF. The CDR3 DNA follows: TGTGCCTTCTCGACAGGACCCTTAAATCAGCCCCAGCATTTT.

The chain is built from TRBV4-1 and TRBJ2-1, with D perhaps given as TRBD1 or TRBD2 (5 bases each). Germline CDR1 MGHRA, CDR2 YSYEKL. The CDR3 runs 16 residues. V was cut by 2 bases and J by 0 bases, with 11 bases left in between. The CDR3 coding sequence is TGCGCCAGCAGCCAACCGGGACGGAGCTCCTACAATGAGCAGTTCTTC. This codes for CASSQPGRSSYNEQFF.

CDR3 protein: CAISAEAGGYNEQFF. The DNA for the CDR3 is TGTGCCATCAGTGCGGAGGCGGGAGGCTACAATGAGCAGTTCTTC. V is TRBV10-3 and J is TRBJ2-1; 8 nucleotides align to TRBD2. Germline lookup yields CDR1 ENHRY and CDR2 SYGVKD. The CDR3 consists of 15 residues. With V trimmed by 4 bases and J by 3 bases, 5 bases remained unmatched.

Comments on this clone: Other DNA sequences in this sample translate to the same CDR3. The CDR3 here is CASSLGQGAQPQHF. In nucleotides, the CDR3 is TGCGCCAGCAGCTTAGGACAGGGCGCGCAGCCCCAGCATTTT. The rearrangement links TRBV5-1 to TRBJ1-5, with 8 bases lining up with TRBD1. Unmatched junction bases numbered 5, after V lost 2 bases and J lost 7 bases. Per germline, CDR1 SGHRS and CDR2 YFSETQ. The CDR3 totals 14 residues.

The rearrangement links TRBV30 to TRBJ2-3; the D gene is possibly TRBD2 (6 bases). Germline CDR1 reads GTSNPN; CDR2 reads SVGIG (reference sequence). V dropped 3 bases and J dropped 2 bases, with 15 bases sitting between them. This CDR3 has 15 amino acids. For the CDR3, the DNA is TGTGCCTGGAGCGGGGGAAGCGGGTTCACAGATACGCAGTATTTT. Protein sequence: CAWSGGSGFTDTQYF.

The rearrangement joins TRBV14 to TRBJ2-3; D is unresolved. Germline V gene lookup returns CDR1 SGHDN and CDR2 FVKESK. This CDR3 contains 12 residues. V dropped 4 bases and J dropped 6 bases, with 8 bases sitting between them. The CDR3 spells CASSPQADTQYF. CDR3 nucleotides: TGTGCCAGCAGCCCCCAGGCCGATACGCAGTATTTT.

J is TRBJ2-5 and V is TRBV7-2; TRBD2 is a possible D gene (5 bases). With 4 bases removed from V and 4 bases from J, the gap between germline ends came to 22 bases. The CDR3 length is 17 residues. In germline, CDR1 is SGHTA, CDR2 FQGNSA. The CDR3 protein is CASSSQQRGIRGETQYF. The CDR3, as DNA: TGTGCCAGCAGCTCTCAACAACGAGGGATCAGAGGAGAGACCCAGTACTTC.

On this clone: This sample also contains other DNA sequences that code for the same CDR3. The V and J genes are TRBV5-1 and TRBJ2-5; the match to TRBD2 covers 14 bases. CDR1 and CDR2 from the germline V gene are SGHRS and YFSETQ. The trim removed 4 bases at V and 4 bases at J, leaving 3 bases unmatched. This CDR3 contains 15 residues. DNA of the CDR3: TGCGCCAGCAGCCCAGGGACTAGCGGGGGAGAGACCCAGTACTTC. Its protein product is CASSPGTSGGETQYF. Drawing the rest from reference TRBV5-1 and TRBJ2-5, the complete variable domain is KAGVTQTPRYLIKTRGQQVTLSCSPISGHRSVSWYQQTPGQGLQFLFEYFSETQRNKGNFPGRFSGRQFSNSRSEMNVSTLELGDSALYLCASSPGTSGGETQYFGPGTRLLVL.

The chain employs TRBV6-6 and TRBJ1-2, with a tentative D call TRBD1 (5 bases). The germline V gene encodes CDR1 MNHNY and CDR2 SVGAGI (reference sequence). The CDR3 loop spans 13 amino acids. The ends were cut back, 4 bases at V and 8 bases at J, with 14 bases in the middle. The CDR3 is CASSFQGFGGYTF. The CDR3 DNA reads as TGTGCCAGCAGTTTCCAGGGTTTCGGCGGCTACACCTTC.

On this clone: Distinct nucleotide sequences in the sample also encode this CDR3. This chain uses TRBV5-1 with TRBJ1-1, with 9 bases lining up with TRBD1. V was clipped by 4 bases and J by 5 bases; unmatched bases: 6. Germline V gene data show CDR1 as SGHRS and CDR2 as YFSETQ. There are 14 residues in the CDR3. The CDR3 DNA reads TGCGCCAGCAGCCTAGGGACAGGGCGGACTGAAGCTTTCTTT. Translating it yields CASSLGTGRTEAFF.

The chain employs TRBV6-6 and TRBJ1-5; 9 bases are a match to TRBD1. Germline lookup yields CDR1 MNHNY and CDR2 SVGAGI (reference sequence). The CDR3 is 16 residues long. Germline trimming cut 0 bases from V and 4 bases from J; bases unmatched to any gene: 4. CDR3: CASSYSGQGLNQPQHF. Written as DNA, the CDR3 is TGTGCCAGCAGTTACTCGGGACAGGGTCTTAATCAGCCCCAGCATTTT.

The V gene is TRBV27, the J gene TRBJ1-2, with D unresolved. Germline V CDR1 and CDR2: MNHEY, SMNVEV (reference sequence). Trimming removed 5 bases from V and 3 bases from J, with 13 bases in between. The CDR3 sequence is 14 residues long. CDR3 in DNA: TGTGCCAGCAGTCGAGTTCGGAACGACTATGGCTACACCTTC. Its protein is CASSRVRNDYGYTF.